This TCR beta chain was recorded in a study of naive and memory T cell subsets. Four subsets defined by CD45RA and CD27 were sorted after CD3, CD4, CD8 and live/dead staining. An equimolar mix of two oligonucleotides served as the beta constant-region primer for TRBC1 and TRBC2. The ligated cDNA underwent four PCR rounds using SP2 and nested alpha and beta constant-region primers. A 12-nucleotide UMI and the SP2 primer were added to the cDNA 3' end by oligonucleotide ligation. TCRdb used MiXCR to reprocess the UMI-ligation and nested PCR reads, holding one entry per CDR3 protein. The table includes about 99,000 distinct CDR3 sequences, roughly 15% detected once. This CDR3 contains 13 residues. V was clipped by 3 bases and J by 1 base, with 8 bases between them. In germline, CDR1 is DFQATT, CDR2 SNEGSKA (reference sequence). This clonotype was recorded at least ten times. Its antigen remains unidentified.

General study points: Possibly reflecting memory cells re-expressing CD45RA, a few larger clonotypes occurred in naive repertoires, especially CD8. There was no ground truth to check naive and memory subset results.

The source is a human donor in good health. The source material was naive CD8+ T cells from blood. J is TRBJ2-3 and V is TRBV20-1; D unresolved. CDR3 amino acids: CSARPTGTDTQYF. CDR3 DNA sequence: TGCAGTGCTAGGCCGACGGGCACAGATACGCAGTATTTT.